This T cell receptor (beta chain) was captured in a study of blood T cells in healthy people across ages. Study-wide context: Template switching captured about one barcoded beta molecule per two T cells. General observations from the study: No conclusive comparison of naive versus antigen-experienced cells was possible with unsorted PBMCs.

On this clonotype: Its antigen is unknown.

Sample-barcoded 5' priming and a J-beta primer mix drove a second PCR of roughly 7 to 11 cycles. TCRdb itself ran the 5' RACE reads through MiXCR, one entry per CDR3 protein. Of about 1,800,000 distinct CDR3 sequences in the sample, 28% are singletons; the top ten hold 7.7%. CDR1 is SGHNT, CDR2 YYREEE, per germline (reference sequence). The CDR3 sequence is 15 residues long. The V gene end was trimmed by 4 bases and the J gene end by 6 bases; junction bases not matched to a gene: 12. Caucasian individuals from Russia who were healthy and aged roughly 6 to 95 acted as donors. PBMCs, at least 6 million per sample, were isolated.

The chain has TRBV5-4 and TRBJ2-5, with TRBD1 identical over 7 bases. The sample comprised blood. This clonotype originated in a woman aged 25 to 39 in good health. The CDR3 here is CASSRGTVERQTQYF. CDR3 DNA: TGTGCCAGCAGCCGTGGGACAGTTGAAAGACAGACCCAGTACTTC.